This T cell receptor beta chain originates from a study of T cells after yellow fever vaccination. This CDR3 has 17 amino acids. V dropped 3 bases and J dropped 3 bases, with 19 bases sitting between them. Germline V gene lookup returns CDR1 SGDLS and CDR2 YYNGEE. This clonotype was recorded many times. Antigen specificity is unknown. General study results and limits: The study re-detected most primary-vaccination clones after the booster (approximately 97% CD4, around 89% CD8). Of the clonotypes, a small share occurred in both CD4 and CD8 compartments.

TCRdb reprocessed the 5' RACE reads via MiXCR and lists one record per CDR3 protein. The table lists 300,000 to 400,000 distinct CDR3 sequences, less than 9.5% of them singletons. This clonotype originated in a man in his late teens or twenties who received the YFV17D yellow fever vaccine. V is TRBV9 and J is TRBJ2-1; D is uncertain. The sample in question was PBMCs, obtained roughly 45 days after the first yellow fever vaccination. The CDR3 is CASSAHRAGHDYNEQFF. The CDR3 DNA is TGTGCCAGCAGCGCCCACCGAGCAGGTCACGACTACAATGAGCAGTTCTTC.